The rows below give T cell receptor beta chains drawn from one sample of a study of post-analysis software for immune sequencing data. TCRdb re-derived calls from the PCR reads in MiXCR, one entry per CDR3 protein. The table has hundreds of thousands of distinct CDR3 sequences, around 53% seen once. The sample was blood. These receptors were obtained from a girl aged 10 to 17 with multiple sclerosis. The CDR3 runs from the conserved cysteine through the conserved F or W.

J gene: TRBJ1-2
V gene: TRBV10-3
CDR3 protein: CAIRGTGLSVDGYTF

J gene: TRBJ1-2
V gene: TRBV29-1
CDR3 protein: CSVEAPGTGNYGYTF

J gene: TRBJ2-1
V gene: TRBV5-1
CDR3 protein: CASKLQDNEQFF

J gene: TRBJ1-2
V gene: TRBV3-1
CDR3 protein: CASSQLDRSNYGYTF

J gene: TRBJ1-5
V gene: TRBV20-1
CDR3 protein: CSASPQTGTGNQPQHF

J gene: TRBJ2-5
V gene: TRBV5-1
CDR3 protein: CASSLGRQVGAFQETQYF

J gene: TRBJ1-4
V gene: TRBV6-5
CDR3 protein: CASSDRPGQGEEKLFF

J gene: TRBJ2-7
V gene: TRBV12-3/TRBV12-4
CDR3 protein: CASSPRPLAGGYEQYF

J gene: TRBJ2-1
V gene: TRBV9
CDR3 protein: CASSVGPSGSHEQFF

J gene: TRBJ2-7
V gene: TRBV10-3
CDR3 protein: CAITQAGGYEQYF

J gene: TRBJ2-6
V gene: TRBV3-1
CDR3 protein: CASSQPRTGPSGANVLTF

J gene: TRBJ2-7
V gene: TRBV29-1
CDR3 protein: CSARQGPNEQYF

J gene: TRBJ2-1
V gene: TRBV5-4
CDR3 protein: CASSLISASYNEQFF

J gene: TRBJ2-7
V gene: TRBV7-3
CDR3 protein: CASSFAGGVFEQYF

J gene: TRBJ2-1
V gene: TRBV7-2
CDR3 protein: CASSFGVGEQFF

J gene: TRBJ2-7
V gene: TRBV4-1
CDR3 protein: CASSQRGPGTSYEQYF

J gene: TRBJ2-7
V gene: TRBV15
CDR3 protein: CATSRDIAGTYEQYF

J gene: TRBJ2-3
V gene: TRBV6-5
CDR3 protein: CASSYLGNTQYF

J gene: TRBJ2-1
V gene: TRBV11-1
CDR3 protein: CASSLVADYNEQFF

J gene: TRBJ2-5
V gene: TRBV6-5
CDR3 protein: CASSYSGLVETQYF

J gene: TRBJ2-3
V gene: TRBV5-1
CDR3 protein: CASRTGTGTDTQYF

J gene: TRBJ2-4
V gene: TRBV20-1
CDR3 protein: CSARPTVTTSGGGIQYF

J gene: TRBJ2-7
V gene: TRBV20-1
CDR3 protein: CSARASDRGYEQYF

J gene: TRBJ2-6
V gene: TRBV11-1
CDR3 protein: CASSPGTGDWGANVLTF

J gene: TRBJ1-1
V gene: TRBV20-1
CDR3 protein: CSARLGQNTEAFF

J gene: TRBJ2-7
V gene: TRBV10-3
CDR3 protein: CAITSGQGEQYF

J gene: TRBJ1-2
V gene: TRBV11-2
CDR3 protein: CASSPRVRAETPSNYGYTF

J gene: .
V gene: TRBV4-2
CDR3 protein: CASSQLAGDGETQYF

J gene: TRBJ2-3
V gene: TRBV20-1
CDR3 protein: CSARDSELAGNPSTDTQYF

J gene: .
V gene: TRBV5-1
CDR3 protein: CASTLGGGTYEQYF

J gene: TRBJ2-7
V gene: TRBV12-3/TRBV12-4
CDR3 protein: CASSLAQVGGSSYEQYF

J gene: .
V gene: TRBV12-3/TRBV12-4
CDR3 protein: CASSFQDPVWDEQYF